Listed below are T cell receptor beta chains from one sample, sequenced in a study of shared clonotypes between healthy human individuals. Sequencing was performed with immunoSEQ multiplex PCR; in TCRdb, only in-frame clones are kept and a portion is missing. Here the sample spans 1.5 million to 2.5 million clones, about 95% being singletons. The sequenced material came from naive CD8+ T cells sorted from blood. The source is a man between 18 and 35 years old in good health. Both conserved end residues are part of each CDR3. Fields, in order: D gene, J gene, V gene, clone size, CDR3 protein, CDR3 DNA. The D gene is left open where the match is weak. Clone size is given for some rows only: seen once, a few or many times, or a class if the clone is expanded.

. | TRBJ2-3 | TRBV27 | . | CASSPYHTDTQYF | TGTGCCAGCAGTCCCTATCACACAGATACGCAGTATTTT
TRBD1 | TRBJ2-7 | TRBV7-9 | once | CATQQGVVYEQYF | TGTGCCACCCAACAGGGGGTAGTCTACGAGCAGTACTTC
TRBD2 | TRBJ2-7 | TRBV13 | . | CASSSLREGRGLEQYF | TGTGCCAGCAGCTCCCTTCGGGAGGGCCGAGGTCTCGAGCAGTACTTC
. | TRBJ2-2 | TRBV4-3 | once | CASSLGNTGELFF | TGCGCCAGCAGCTTAGGGAACACCGGGGAGCTGTTTTTT
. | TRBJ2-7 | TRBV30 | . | CAWEFDIHSYEQYF | TGTGCCTGGGAGTTCGACATCCACTCCTACGAGCAGTACTTC
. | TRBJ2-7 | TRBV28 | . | CASSSLAGPFREQYF | TGTGCCAGCAGTTCCCTGGCGGGGCCCTTCCGCGAGCAGTACTTC
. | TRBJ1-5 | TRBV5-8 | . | CASSFGLNQPQHF | TGTGCCAGCAGCTTTGGCCTTAATCAGCCCCAGCATTTT
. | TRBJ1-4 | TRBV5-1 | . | CASSSQATASNEKLFF | TGCGCCAGCAGCTCCCAAGCAACAGCCTCTAATGAAAAACTGTTTTTT
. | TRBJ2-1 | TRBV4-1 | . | CASSQETNYNEQFF | TGCGCCAGCAGCCAAGAAACAAATTACAATGAGCAGTTCTTC
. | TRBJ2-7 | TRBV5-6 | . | CASSLAGNEQYF | TGTGCCAGCAGCTTGGCGGGGAACGAGCAGTACTTC
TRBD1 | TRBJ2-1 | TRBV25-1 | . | CASSEPGQGRDEQFF | TGTGCCAGCAGTGAACCGGGACAGGGGAGGGATGAGCAGTTCTTC
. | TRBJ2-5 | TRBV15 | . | CATSHSARAETQYF | TGTGCCACCAGCCACTCGGCCAGGGCAGAGACCCAGTACTTC
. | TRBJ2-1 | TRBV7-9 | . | CASSLQVHNEQFF | TGTGCCAGCAGCTTACAGGTTCACAATGAGCAGTTCTTC
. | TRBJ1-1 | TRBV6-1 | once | CASQGNTEAFF | TGTGCCAGTCAAGGGAACACTGAAGCTTTCTTT
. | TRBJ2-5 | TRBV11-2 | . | CASSPYQETQYF | TGTGCCAGCAGCCCGTACCAAGAGACCCAGTACTTC
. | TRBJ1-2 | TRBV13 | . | CASSAATVNYGYTF | TGTGCCAGCAGCGCAGCTACAGTTAACTATGGCTACACCTTC
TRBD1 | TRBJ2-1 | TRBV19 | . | CASSLTGGSYNEQFF | TGTGCCAGTAGTTTAACAGGGGGCTCATACAATGAGCAGTTCTTC
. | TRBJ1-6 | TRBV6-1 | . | CASSDPRGVSSPLHF | TGTGCCAGCAGTGACCCCCGAGGGGTCAGTTCACCCCTCCACTTT
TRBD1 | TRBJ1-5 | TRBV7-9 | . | CASSLTGDQPQHF | TGTGCCAGCAGCTTAACAGGGGATCAGCCCCAGCATTTT
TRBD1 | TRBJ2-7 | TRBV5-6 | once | CASSWDRGLYEQYF | TGTGCCAGCAGCTGGGACAGGGGGCTGTACGAGCAGTACTTC
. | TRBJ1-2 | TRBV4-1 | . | CASSQEITGYNYGYTF | TGCGCCAGCAGCCAAGAAATAACAGGGTATAACTATGGCTACACCTTC
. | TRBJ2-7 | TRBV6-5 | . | CASSTGTSASYEQYF | TGTGCCAGCAGTACCGGGACATCAGCCTCCTACGAGCAGTACTTC
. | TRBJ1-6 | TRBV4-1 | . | CASSSRDGNSPLHF | TGCGCCAGCAGCAGCCGGGACGGGAATTCACCCCTCCACTTT
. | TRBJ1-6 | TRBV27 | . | CASSLSGPSNSPLHF | TGTGCCAGCAGTTTATCAGGGCCAAGTAATTCACCCCTCCACTTT
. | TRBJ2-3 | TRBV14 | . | CASSQEYAGFTDTQYF | TGTGCCAGCAGCCAAGAGTATGCGGGATTCACAGATACGCAGTATTTT
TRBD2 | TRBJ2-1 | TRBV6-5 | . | CASSYAGRALNEQFF | TGTGCCAGCAGTTACGCCGGGAGGGCCCTCAATGAGCAGTTCTTC
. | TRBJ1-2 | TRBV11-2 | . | CASSSGRGYGYTF | TGTGCCAGCAGCTCAGGAAGGGGTTATGGCTACACCTTC
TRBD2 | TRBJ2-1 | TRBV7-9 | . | CASSPGLAGLHEFF | TGTGCCAGCAGCCCTGGACTAGCGGGCCTACATGAGTTCTTC
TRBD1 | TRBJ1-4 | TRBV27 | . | CASSQTGANEKLFF | TGTGCCAGTTCCCAAACAGGGGCTAATGAAAAACTGTTTTTT
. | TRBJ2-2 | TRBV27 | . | CASKVGTGELFF | TGTGCCAGCAAAGTGGGCACCGGGGAGCTGTTTTTT
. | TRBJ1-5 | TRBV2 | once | CASSEVGVPYRGSNQPQHF | TGTGCCAGCAGTGAAGTGGGGGTCCCTTATAGGGGTAGCAATCAGCCCCAGCATTTT
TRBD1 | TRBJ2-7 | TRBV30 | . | CAWTRTGPYEQYF | TGTGCCTGGACCAGGACAGGGCCTTACGAGCAGTACTTC
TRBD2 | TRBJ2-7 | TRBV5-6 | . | CASSLTSGGSVLYEQYF | TGTGCCAGCAGCTTGACTAGCGGGGGGTCCGTGCTTTACGAGCAGTACTTC
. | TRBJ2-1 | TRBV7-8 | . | CASSPTRAWGHEQFF | TGTGCCAGCAGCCCCACTCGGGCCTGGGGCCATGAGCAGTTCTTC
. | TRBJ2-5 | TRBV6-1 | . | CASSPWTAVQETQYF | TGTGCCAGCAGTCCGTGGACAGCGGTCCAAGAGACCCAGTACTTC
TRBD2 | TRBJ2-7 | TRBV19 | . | CASSIGTSDGYEQYF | TGTGCCAGTAGTATTGGGACTAGCGATGGCTACGAGCAGTACTTC
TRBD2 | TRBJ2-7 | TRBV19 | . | CASSIIAGEEQYF | TGTGCCAGTAGTATCATAGCGGGAGAGGAGCAGTACTTC
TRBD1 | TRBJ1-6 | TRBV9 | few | CASNVGTEIYNSPLHF | TGTGCCAGCAACGTTGGGACAGAGATCTATAATTCACCCCTCCACTTT
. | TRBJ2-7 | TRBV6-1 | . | CASSEAGRDDYEQYF | TGTGCCAGCAGTGAAGCGGGGCGGGATGACTACGAGCAGTACTTC
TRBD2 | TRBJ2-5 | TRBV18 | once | CASSPMLREGRETQYF | TGTGCCAGCTCACCAATGTTGCGGGAGGGCCGGGAGACCCAGTACTTC
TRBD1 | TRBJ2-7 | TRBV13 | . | CASSPTGQGNEQYF | TGTGCCAGCAGCCCGACCGGACAGGGCAACGAGCAGTACTTC
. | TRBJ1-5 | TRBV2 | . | CASSEWANSNQPQHF | TGTGCCAGCAGTGAATGGGCGAATAGCAATCAGCCCCAGCATTTT
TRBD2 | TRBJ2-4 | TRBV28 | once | CASSLTGGENIQYF | TGTGCCAGCAGTTTAACGGGGGGAGAAAACATTCAGTACTTC
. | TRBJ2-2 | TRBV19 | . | CASSIGGGELFF | TGTGCCAGTAGTATAGGAGGGGGGGAGCTGTTTTTT